Listed here are 17 T cell receptor beta chains from one sample, sequenced in a study of CD8+CD57+ T cells in acquired aplastic anemia. By flow cytometry, patients selected for sequencing had shown an expansion of CD8+CD57+ cells. CDR3 and TCR beta VDJ profiling relied on genomic DNA as the template. TCRdb recomputed calls from the reads with MiXCR, one row per CDR3 protein. The data show 200,000 to 250,000 distinct CDR3 sequences, more than 45% seen once. Sequenced input: sorted CD4+, CD8+, or CD8+CD57+ T cells (not recorded which) from PBMCs. The receptors were gathered from a human donor with aplastic anemia.

Points on this clonotype: A single base separates this from a much larger clone, so it may be a read error. The chain uses TRBV7-8 and TRBJ2-7; perhaps TRBD1 as D (5 bases). CDR3 length: 15 residues. The germline gives CDR1 SGHVS, CDR2 FQNEAQ. V gave up 2 bases and J gave up 4 bases, with 15 bases separating them. Here the CDR3 DNA reads TGTGCCAGCAGCTTAAACAGCAGGGTTAATTACGAGCAGTACTTC. This gives the protein CASSLNSRVNYEQYF.

V usage is TRBV14 and J usage is TRBJ2-1, with a possible D match to TRBD2 (5 bases). Germline V gene data show CDR1 as SGHDN and CDR2 as FVKESK. The CDR3 covers 19 residues. Trimming took 8 bases from V and 0 from J, leaving 26 bases between them. CDR3 sequence (DNA): TGTGCCAGCTCACCCCTTTCGCATCCCGGGGAAAGCTCCTACAATGAGCAGTTCTTC. Translation gives CASSPLSHPGESSYNEQFF.

This clonotype appeared many times. The chain is built from TRBV6-5 and TRBJ1-6; 8 bases agree with TRBD1. Trimming cost V 6 bases and J 7 bases; bases outside gene matches: 8. Germline V gene data show CDR1 as MNHEY and CDR2 as SVGAGI. CDR3 length: 15 residues. The DNA of the CDR3 is TGTGCCAGCAGCTACCGACAGGGGATGAATTCACCCCTCCACTTT. This sequence encodes CASSYRQGMNSPLHF.

In this sample, this clonotype turned up many times. The CDR3 coding sequence is TGTGCCAGCAGATCGAAGGGGGGAGGAAATTACGAGCAGTACTTC. It translates to CASRSKGGGNYEQYF. The chain uses TRBV7-6 and TRBJ2-7; TRBD1 or TRBD2 may be the D gene (6 bases each). Trimming removed 6 bases from V and 4 bases from J, with 19 bases in between. The CDR3 consists of 15 residues. Germline V gives CDR1 SGHVS, CDR2 FNYEAQ.

This chain connects TRBV10-2 to TRBJ2-7, with a weak D call TRBD2 (5 bases). Germline assignment: CDR1 WSHSY and CDR2 SAAADI. V was trimmed by 4 bases and J by 6 bases, leaving 19 bases between them. The CDR3 runs 15 residues. In nucleotides, the CDR3 is TGCGCCAGCAGTGGGGCCTATTCGGGAACCTCCGAGCAGTACGTC. Encoded protein: CASSGAYSGTSEQYV.

The V gene is TRBV20-1, the J gene TRBJ1-2; D is uncertain. The ends were cut back, 0 bases at V and 7 bases at J, with 3 bases in the middle. The CDR3 is 10 residues long. The germline V gene encodes CDR1 DFQATT and CDR2 SNEGSKA (reference sequence). Here the CDR3 DNA reads TGCAGTGCTAGAGAAGGTGGCTACACCTTC. Translation gives CSAREGGYTF.

V and J are TRBV7-2 and TRBJ2-7; TRBD1 is a possible D gene (5 bases). Germline loops: CDR1 SGHTA, CDR2 FQGNSA. The CDR3 is 13 residues long. Trimming shortened V by 9 bases and J by 3 bases, and 15 bases separated the two germline ends. CDR3 nucleotides: TGTGCCAGTAGTCAACAGGCATTCTACGAGCAGTACTTC. Amino acids: CASSQQAFYEQYF.

This clonotype has a handful of counts. J is TRBJ2-2 and V is TRBV30; tentative D call: TRBD2 (5 bases). Trimming took 3 bases from V and 1 from J, leaving 12 bases between them. This CDR3 spans 15 amino acids. Germline V CDR1 and CDR2: GTSNPN, SVGIG (reference sequence). The CDR3 is CAWSVVGRNTGELFF. The DNA for the CDR3 is TGTGCCTGGAGCGTAGTAGGGAGGAACACCGGGGAGCTGTTTTTT.

The chain is built from TRBV5-6 and TRBJ2-5; 13 nucleotides match TRBD2. The length of the CDR3 is 14 residues. Germline CDR1 SGHDT, CDR2 YYEEEE. V shed 4 bases and J 9 bases; nucleotides not matched to a gene: 6. This chain's CDR3 is CASSQGLAGVAQYF. As DNA, the CDR3 is TGTGCCAGCAGCCAAGGACTAGCGGGGGTGGCCCAGTACTTC.

As to this clonotype: This may be a read error: a much more frequent sequence differs by one nucleotide. The chain is built from TRBV7-6 and TRBJ1-5; D remains unclear. Germline assignment: CDR1 SGHVS and CDR2 FNYEAQ. The V end lost 1 base, the J end lost 3 bases, and 31 bases lay between the germline ends. The CDR3 is 22 amino acids. The CDR3 loop reads CASSLGNPGLAPLKDDNQPQHF. In nucleotides, the CDR3 is TGTGCCAGCAGCTTAGGGAACCCGGGCCTTGCACCCCTCAAAGACGACAATCAGCCCCAGCATTTT.

The chain links TRBV2 to TRBJ1-2; TRBD1 agrees at 9 bases. CDR1 and CDR2 (germline): SNHLY, FYNNEI. V shed 6 bases, J shed 11 bases, and the junction held 7 bases outside the gene matches. This CDR3 contains 12 residues. The CDR3 loop is CASSRTGDGYTF. The CDR3 nucleotides are TGTGCCAGCAGCCGGACAGGGGACGGTTACACCTTC. Full variable domain (remainder filled in from reference TRBV2 and TRBJ1-2): EPEVTQTPSHQVTQMGQEVILRCVPISNHLYFYWYRQILGQKVEFLVSFYNNEISEKSEIFDDQFSVERPDGSNFTLKIRSTKLEDSAMYFCASSRTGDGYTFGSGTRLTVV.

The CDR3 here is CASSLGTGENVAYTF. The CDR3 bases are TGTGCCAGCAGCCTCGGGACAGGGGAGAATGTTGCCTACACCTTC. The chain combines TRBV13 with TRBJ1-2; the match to TRBD1 covers 10 bases. Trimming cost V 5 bases and J 10 bases; bases outside gene matches: 13. The CDR3 loop spans 15 amino acids. CDR1 and CDR2 from the germline V gene are PRHDT and FYEKMQ (reference sequence).

The chain joins TRBV29-1 to TRBJ2-3; 9 bases align to TRBD2. V gave up 4 bases and J gave up 0 bases; unmatched junction bases: 5. CDR3 length equals 15 residues. Germline CDR1 and CDR2: SQVTM and ANQGSEA. CDR3: CSVVSGGRSTDTQYF. The DNA for the CDR3 is TGCAGCGTTGTTAGCGGGGGCCGTAGCACAGATACGCAGTATTTT.

In its sample, this clonotype was seen many times. This chain joins TRBV6-4 and TRBJ2-3, with D unclear. V lost 3 bases and J lost 2, with 12 bases in between. Germline CDR1 and CDR2: MRHNA and SNTAGT. CDR3 length: 15 amino acids. The CDR3 DNA is TGTGCCAGCAGTGAGCGGCAGGCTGCCACAGATACGCAGTATTTT. Amino acids: CASSERQAATDTQYF.

This clonotype was seen ten or more times. This chain connects TRBV7-9 to TRBJ2-7; D is perhaps TRBD1 or TRBD2 (5 bases each). Trimming cost V 8 bases and J 6 bases, with 26 bases left between them. The CDR3 loop spans 16 amino acids. Germline-derived CDR1 and CDR2 are SEHNR and FQNEAQ (reference sequence). Here the CDR3 reads CASAATVSRAGLEQYF. CDR3 DNA: TGTGCCAGCGCGGCTACGGTTAGCAGGGCGGGTCTCGAGCAGTACTTC.

As to this clonotype: The junction does not match germline at one end; this may be a read error. The V gene is TRBV9, the J gene TRBJ2-5; 9 nucleotides match TRBD2. The CDR3 sequence is 15 residues long. The germline V gene encodes CDR1 SGDLS and CDR2 YYNGEE. The CDR3 nucleotides are TGTGCCAGCAGCCCCTATAGCGGGGGCCAAGAGACCCTGTACTTC. This gives the protein CASSPYSGGQETLYF.

This clonotype showed up just a few times. The chain uses TRBV7-9 and TRBJ2-5; a weak D match, TRBD1 (5 bases). The V gene's germline CDR1 is SEHNR and CDR2 FQNEAQ (reference sequence). Deletions cut 5 bases from V and 0 bases from J, with 7 bases between. The CDR3 has 13 amino acids. DNA for the CDR3: TGTGCCAGCAGCCTAGGGGACCAAGAGACCCAGTACTTC. It specifies CASSLGDQETQYF.